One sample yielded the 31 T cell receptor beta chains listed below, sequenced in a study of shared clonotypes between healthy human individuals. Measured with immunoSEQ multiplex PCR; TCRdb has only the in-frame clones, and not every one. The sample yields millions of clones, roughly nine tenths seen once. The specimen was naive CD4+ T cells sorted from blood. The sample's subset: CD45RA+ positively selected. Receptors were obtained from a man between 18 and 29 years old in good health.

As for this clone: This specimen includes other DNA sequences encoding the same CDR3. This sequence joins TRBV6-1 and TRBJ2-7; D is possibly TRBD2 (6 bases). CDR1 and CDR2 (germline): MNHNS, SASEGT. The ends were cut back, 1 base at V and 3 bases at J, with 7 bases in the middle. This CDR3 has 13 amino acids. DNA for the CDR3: TGTGCCAGCAGTGAAGTGGGAGGCTACGAGCAGTACTTC. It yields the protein CASSEVGGYEQYF.

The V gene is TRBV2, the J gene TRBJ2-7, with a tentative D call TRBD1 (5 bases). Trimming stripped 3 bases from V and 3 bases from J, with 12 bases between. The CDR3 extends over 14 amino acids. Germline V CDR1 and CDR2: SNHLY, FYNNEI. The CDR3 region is CASSERQGIYEQYF. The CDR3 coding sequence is TGTGCCAGCAGTGAGAGGCAGGGTATCTACGAGCAGTACTTC.

This CDR3 reads CASSSAEYSNQPQHF. In DNA form, the CDR3 reads TGTGCCAGCAGTTCGGCGGAGTATAGCAATCAGCCCCAGCATTTT. The chain carries TRBV28 and TRBJ1-5; D gene ambiguous. The CDR3 consists of 15 residues. V dropped 4 bases and J dropped 0 bases, with 10 bases sitting between them. Germline CDR1 and CDR2: MDHEN and SYDVKM.

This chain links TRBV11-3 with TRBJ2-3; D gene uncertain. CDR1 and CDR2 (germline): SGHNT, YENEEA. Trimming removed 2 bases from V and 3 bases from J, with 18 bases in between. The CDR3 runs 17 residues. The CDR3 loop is CASSLLRPDLGTDTQYF. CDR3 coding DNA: TGTGCCAGCAGCTTATTAAGGCCTGACTTGGGTACAGATACGCAGTATTTT.

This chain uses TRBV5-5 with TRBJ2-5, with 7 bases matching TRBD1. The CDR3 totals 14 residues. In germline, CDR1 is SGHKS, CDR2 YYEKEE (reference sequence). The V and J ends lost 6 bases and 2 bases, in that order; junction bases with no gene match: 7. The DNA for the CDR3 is TGTGCCAGCAATCTGGGGACAGTACAAGAGACCCAGTACTTC. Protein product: CASNLGTVQETQYF.

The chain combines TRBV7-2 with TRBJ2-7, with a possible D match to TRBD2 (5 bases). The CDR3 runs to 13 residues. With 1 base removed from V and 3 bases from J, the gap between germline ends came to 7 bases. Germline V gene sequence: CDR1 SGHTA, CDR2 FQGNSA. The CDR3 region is CASSLDGNYEQYF. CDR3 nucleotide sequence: TGTGCCAGCAGCTTAGACGGGAACTACGAGCAGTACTTC.

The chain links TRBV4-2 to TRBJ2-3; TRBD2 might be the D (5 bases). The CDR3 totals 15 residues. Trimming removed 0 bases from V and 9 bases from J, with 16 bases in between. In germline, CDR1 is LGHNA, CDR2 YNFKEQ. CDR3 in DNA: TGTGCCAGCAGCCAAGAGGCGGGCGCACAGCGGACGCAGTATTTT. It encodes CASSQEAGAQRTQYF.

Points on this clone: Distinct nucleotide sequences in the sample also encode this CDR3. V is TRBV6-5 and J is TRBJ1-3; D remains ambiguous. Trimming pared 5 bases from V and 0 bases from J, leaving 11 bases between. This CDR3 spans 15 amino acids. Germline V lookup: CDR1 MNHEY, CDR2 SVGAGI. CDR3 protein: CASSRTGSSGNTIYF. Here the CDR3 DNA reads TGTGCCAGCAGTAGGACTGGGAGCTCTGGAAACACCATATATTTT.

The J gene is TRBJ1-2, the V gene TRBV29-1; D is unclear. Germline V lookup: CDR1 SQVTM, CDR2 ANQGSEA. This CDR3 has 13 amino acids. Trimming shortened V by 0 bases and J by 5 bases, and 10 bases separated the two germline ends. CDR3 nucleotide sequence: TGCAGCGTTGAAGAACACCGGAGGTATGGCTACACCTTC. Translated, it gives CSVEEHRRYGYTF.

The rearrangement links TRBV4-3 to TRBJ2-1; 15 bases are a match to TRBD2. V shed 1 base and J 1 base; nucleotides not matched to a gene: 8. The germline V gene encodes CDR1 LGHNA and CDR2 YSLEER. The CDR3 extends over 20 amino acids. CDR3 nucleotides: TGCGCCAGCAGCCAAGGGGCCGGACTAGCGGGAGGGGGTTCCTACAATGAGCAGTTCTTC. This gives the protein CASSQGAGLAGGGSYNEQFF.

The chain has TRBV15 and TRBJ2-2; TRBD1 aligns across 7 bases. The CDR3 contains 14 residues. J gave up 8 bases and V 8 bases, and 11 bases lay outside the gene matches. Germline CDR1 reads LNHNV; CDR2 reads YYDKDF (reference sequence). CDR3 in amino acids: CATRGQAEGGELFF. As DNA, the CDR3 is TGTGCCACCCGAGGACAGGCTGAGGGAGGGGAGCTGTTTTTT.

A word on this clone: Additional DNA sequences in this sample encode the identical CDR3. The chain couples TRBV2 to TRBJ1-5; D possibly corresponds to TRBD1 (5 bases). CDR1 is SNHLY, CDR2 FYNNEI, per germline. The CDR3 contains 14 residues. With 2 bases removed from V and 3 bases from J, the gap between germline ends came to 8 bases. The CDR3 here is CASSERQSNQPQHF. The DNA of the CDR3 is TGTGCCAGCAGTGAAAGACAGTCCAATCAGCCCCAGCATTTT.

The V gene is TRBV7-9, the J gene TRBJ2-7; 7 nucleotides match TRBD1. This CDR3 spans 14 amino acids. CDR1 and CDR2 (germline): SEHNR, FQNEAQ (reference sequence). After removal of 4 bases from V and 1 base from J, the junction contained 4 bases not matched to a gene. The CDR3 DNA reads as TGTGCCAGCAGCTATCCGGGACAGTCCTACGAGCAGTACTTC. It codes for CASSYPGQSYEQYF.

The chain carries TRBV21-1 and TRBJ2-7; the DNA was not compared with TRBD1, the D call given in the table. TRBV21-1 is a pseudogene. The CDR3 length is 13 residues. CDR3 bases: TGTGCCAGCAGCAAAGAGGAACAGGATATTGAGTACTTC. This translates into CASSKEEQDIEYF.

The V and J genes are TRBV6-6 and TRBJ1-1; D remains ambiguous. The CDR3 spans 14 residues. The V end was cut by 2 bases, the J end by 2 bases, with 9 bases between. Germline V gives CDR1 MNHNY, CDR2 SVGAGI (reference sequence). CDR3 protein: CASSYLQVNTEAFF. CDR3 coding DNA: TGTGCCAGCAGTTACCTTCAGGTTAACACTGAAGCTTTCTTT.

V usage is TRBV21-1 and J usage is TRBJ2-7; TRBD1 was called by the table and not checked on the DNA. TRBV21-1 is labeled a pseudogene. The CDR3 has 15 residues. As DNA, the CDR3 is TGTGCCAGCAGCAAATTTGACAGTGGGACCTACGAGCAGTACTTC. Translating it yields CASSKFDSGTYEQYF.

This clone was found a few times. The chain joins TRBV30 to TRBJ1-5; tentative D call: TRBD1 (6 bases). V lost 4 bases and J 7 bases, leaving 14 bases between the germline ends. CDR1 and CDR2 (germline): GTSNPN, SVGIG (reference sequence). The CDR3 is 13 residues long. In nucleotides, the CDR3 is TGTGCCTGGACGGGACATTCCGCGCAGCCCCAGCATTTT. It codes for CAWTGHSAQPQHF. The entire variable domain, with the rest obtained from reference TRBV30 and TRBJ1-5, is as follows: SQTIHQWPATLVQPVGSPLSLECTVEGTSNPNLYWYRQAAGRGLQLLFYSVGIGQISSEVPQNLSASRPQDRQFILSSKKLLLSDSGFYLCAWTGHSAQPQHFGDGTRLSIL.

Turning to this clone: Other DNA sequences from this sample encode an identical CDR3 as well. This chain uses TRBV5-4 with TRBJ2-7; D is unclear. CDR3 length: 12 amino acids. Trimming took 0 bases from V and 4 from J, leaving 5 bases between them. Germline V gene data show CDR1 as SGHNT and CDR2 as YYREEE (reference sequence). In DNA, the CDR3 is TGTGCCAGCAGCTTGGACGGTTACGAGCAGTACTTC. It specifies CASSLDGYEQYF.

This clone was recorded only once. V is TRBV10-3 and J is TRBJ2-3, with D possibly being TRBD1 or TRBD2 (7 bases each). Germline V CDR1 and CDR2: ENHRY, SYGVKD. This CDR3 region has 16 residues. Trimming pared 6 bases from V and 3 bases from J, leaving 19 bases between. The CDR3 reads CAISAGTAGSTDTQYF. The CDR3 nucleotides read TGTGCCATCAGCGCAGGGACAGCGGGATCTACAGATACGCAGTATTTT.

CDR3 protein: CASRSSRSTYEQYF. The DNA of the CDR3 is TGTGCCAGCCGCTCCTCCAGGTCAACCTACGAGCAGTACTTC. The chain uses TRBV2 and TRBJ2-7, with unresolved D. Germline V gene sequence: CDR1 SNHLY, CDR2 FYNNEI. CDR3 length: 14 residues. Trimming stripped 8 bases from V and 2 bases from J, with 16 bases between. Full variable domain (remainder filled in from reference TRBV2 and TRBJ2-7): EPEVTQTPSHQVTQMGQEVILRCVPISNHLYFYWYRQILGQKVEFLVSFYNNEISEKSEIFDDQFSVERPDGSNFTLKIRSTKLEDSAMYFCASRSSRSTYEQYFGPGTRLTVT.

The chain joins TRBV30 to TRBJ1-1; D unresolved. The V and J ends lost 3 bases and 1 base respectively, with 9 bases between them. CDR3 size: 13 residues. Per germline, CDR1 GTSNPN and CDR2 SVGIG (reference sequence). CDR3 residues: CAWRRFSNTEAFF. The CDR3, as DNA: TGTGCCTGGAGGAGATTTTCGAACACTGAAGCTTTCTTT.

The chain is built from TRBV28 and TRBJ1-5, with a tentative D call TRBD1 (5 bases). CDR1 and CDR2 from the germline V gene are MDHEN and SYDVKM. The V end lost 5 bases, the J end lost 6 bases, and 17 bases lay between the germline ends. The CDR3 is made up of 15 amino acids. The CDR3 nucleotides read TGTGCCAGCAGTCTCGGAGGCAGGGTGGGTCAGCCCCAGCATTTT. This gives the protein CASSLGGRVGQPQHF.

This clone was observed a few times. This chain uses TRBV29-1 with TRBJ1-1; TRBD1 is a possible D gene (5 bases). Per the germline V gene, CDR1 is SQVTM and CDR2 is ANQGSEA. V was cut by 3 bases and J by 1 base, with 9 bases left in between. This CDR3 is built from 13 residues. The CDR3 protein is CSVEKQANTEAFF. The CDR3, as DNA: TGCAGCGTTGAGAAACAGGCGAACACTGAAGCTTTCTTT.

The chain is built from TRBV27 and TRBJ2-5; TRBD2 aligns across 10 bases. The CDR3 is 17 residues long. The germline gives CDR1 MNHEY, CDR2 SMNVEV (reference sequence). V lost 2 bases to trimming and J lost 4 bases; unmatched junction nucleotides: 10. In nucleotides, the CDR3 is TGTGCCAGCAGTTTAGGTGAGCGGGGGGGCTCAGTAGAGACCCAGTACTTC. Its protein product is CASSLGERGGSVETQYF.

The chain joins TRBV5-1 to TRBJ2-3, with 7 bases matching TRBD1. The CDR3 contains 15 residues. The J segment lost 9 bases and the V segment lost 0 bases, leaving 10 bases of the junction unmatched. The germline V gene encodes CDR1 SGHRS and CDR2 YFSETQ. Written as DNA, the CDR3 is TGCGCCAGCAGCTTGGGACAGGGTTCGAGGGGGACGCAGTATTTT. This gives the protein CASSLGQGSRGTQYF.

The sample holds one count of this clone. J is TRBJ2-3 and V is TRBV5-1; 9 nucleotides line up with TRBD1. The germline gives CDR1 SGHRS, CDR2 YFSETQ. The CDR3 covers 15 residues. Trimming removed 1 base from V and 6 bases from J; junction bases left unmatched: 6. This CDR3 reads CASSLNDRGADTQYF. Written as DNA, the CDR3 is TGCGCCAGCAGCTTGAACGACAGGGGGGCGGATACGCAGTATTTT.

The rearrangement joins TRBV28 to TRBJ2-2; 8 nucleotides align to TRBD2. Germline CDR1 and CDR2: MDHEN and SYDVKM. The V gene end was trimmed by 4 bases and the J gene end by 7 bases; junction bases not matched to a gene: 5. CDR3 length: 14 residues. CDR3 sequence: CASSSATSVGELFF. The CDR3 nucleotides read TGTGCCAGCAGTTCGGCGACTAGCGTCGGGGAGCTGTTTTTT. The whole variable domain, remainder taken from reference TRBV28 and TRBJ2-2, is DVKVTQSSRYLVKRTGEKVFLECVQDMDHENMFWYRQDPGLGLRLIYFSYDVKMKEKGDIPEGYSVSREKKERFSLILESASTNQTSMYLCASSSATSVGELFFGEGSRLTVL.

The CDR3 is CASSPASGDSYEQYF. CDR3 in DNA: TGTGCCAGCTCACCGGCTAGCGGAGACTCCTACGAGCAGTACTTC. This rearrangement joins TRBV18 to TRBJ2-7; 7 nucleotides agree with TRBD2. The CDR3 is 15 amino acids. With 3 bases clipped from V and 0 bases from J, the junction kept 5 bases outside the gene matches. Germline V gene lookup returns CDR1 KGHSH and CDR2 LQKENI.

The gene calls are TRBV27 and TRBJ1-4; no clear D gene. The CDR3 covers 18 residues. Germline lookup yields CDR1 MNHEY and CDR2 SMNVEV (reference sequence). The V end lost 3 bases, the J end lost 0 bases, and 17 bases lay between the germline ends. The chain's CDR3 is CASSFFRGGLATNEKLFF. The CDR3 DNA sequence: TGTGCCAGCAGTTTCTTTCGAGGTGGCCTTGCAACTAATGAAAAACTGTTTTTT.

CDR3 sequence reads: CASSQVGLPYRTQYF. The DNA for the CDR3 is TGCGCCAGCAGCCAAGTGGGACTTCCATATCGGACCCAGTACTTC. V is TRBV4-1 and J is TRBJ2-5; perhaps TRBD2 as D (6 bases). This CDR3 comprises 15 residues. CDR1 and CDR2 from the germline V gene are MGHRA and YSYEKL. Trimming took off 1 base at V and 7 bases at J, with 16 bases between the two ends.

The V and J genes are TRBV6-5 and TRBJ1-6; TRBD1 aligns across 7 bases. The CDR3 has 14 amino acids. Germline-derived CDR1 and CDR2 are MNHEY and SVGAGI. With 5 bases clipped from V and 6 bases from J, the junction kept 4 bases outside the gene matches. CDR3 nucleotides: TGTGCCAGCAGTCCGGGACAGAGTAATTCACCCCTCCACTTT. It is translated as CASSPGQSNSPLHF.